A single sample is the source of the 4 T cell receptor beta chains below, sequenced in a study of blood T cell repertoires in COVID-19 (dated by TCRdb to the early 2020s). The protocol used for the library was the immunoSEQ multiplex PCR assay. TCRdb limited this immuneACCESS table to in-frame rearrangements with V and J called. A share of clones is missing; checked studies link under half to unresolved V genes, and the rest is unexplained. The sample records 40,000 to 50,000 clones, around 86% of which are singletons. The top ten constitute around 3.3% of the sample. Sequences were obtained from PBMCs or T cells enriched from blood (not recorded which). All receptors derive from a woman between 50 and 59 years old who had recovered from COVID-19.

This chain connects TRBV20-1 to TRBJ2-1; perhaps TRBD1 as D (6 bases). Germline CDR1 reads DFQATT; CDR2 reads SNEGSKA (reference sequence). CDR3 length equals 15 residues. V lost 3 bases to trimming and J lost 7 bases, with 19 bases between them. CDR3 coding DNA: TGCAGTGCTAGTCGCCTGGACAGCTCATGGAATGAGCAGTTCTTC. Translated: CSASRLDSSWNEQFF.

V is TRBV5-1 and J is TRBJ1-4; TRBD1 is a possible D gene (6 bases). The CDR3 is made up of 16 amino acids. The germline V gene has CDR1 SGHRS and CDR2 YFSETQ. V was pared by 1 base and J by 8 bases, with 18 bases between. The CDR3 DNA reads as TGCGCCAGCAGCTTGAGCTCCACAGGGTTGGGGGAAAAACTGTTTTTT. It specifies CASSLSSTGLGEKLFF.

The CDR3, as DNA: TGTGCCAGCAGTTTTACTGACAGCCAAGAGACCCAGTACTTC. Translating gives CASSFTDSQETQYF. This sequence joins TRBV28 and TRBJ2-5; D is perhaps TRBD1 (5 bases). Trimming removed 3 bases from V and 1 base from J, with 9 bases in between. The CDR3 extends over 14 amino acids. CDR1 and CDR2 (germline): MDHEN, SYDVKM.

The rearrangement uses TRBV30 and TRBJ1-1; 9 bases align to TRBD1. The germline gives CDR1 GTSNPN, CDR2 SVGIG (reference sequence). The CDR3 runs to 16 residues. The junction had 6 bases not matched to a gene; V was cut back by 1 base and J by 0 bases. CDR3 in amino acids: CAWSDRTGAMNTEAFF. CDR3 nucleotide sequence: TGTGCCTGGAGTGACAGGACAGGGGCGATGAACACTGAAGCTTTCTTT. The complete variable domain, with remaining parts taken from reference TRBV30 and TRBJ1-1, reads SQTIHQWPATLVQPVGSPLSLECTVEGTSNPNLYWYRQAAGRGLQLLFYSVGIGQISSEVPQNLSASRPQDRQFILSSKKLLLSDSGFYLCAWSDRTGAMNTEAFFGQGTRLTVV.